This TCR beta chain was sequenced in a study of identical twins. General observations from the study: Cord blood's abundant beta clonotypes had fewer insertions, unlike memory repertoires.

After template switching added a universal primer site, the resulting cDNA carried unique molecular identifiers. TCRdb fed the 5' RACE reads into MiXCR, producing one record per CDR3 protein. The sample includes fewer than 800,000 distinct CDR3 sequences, around 7.5% of them seen just once. Germline assignment: CDR1 SGHRS and CDR2 YFSETQ. The ends were cut back, 0 bases at V and 6 bases at J, with 13 bases in the middle. CDR3 size: 15 residues. This clonotype was counted a few times. Its specificity is unknown. These data were likewise used in another study, on yellow fever vaccine responses in identical twins.

The TCR was taken from a woman under 30 in good health. Sequencing used PBMCs. The chain uses TRBV5-1 and TRBJ2-1; D is perhaps TRBD2 (5 bases). CDR3 amino acids: CASSLVLDSFNEQFF. CDR3 in DNA: TGCGCCAGCAGCTTGGTACTAGATAGCTTCAATGAGCAGTTCTTC.